The rows below give T cell receptor beta chains drawn from one sample of a study of blood T cells in healthy people across ages. In TCRdb, the 5' RACE reads were re-called with MiXCR into one record per CDR3 protein. The sample lists 1,100,000 or so distinct CDR3 sequences; 35% to 55% were seen once. The specimen was blood. The receptors stem from a woman aged 55-69 years in good health. Both conserved end residues are part of each CDR3. A D gene is named only where the DNA matches it firmly. The listing skips clone size in some rows; elsewhere it reads once, few, many or a size class.

D,V,J,size,CDR3,DNA
TRBD1,TRBV28,TRBJ2-7,NA,CASSFSYRDRGYEQYF,TGTGCCAGCAGTTTTTCTTATCGGGACAGGGGTTACGAGCAGTACTTC
NA,TRBV11-2,TRBJ1-2,many,CASSLADSYGYTF,TGTGCCAGCAGCTTAGCCGACAGCTATGGCTACACCTTC
TRBD1,TRBV2,TRBJ2-1,once,CASSATGQGSVTEQFF,TGTGCCAGCAGCGCTACTGGACAGGGAAGCGTCACTGAGCAGTTCTTC
TRBD1,TRBV6-2/TRBV6-3,TRBJ2-7,NA,CASSSRGRGTEQYF,TGTGCCAGCAGCTCCCGGGGCAGGGGGACCGAGCAGTACTTC
TRBD1,TRBV11-2,TRBJ1-4,NA,CASSIQGATNEKLFF,TGTGCCAGCAGCATACAGGGGGCAACTAATGAAAAACTGTTTTTT
TRBD1,TRBV18,TRBJ2-5,few,CASSPRPPGQGSETQYF,TGTGCCAGCTCACCACGGCCCCCGGGACAGGGATCGGAGACCCAGTACTTC
NA,TRBV2,TRBJ2-1,few,CASSPGLTAPEQFF,TGTGCCAGCAGTCCCGGACTCACCGCACCTGAGCAGTTCTTC
TRBD2,TRBV11-2,TRBJ2-1,NA,CASRRTSGGNEQFF,TGTGCCAGCAGGAGGACTAGTGGAGGAAATGAGCAGTTCTTC
TRBD2,TRBV4-2,TRBJ2-1,NA,CASSLAGDLEGEQFF,TGTGCCAGCAGCCTAGCGGGAGACCTTGAGGGTGAGCAGTTCTTC
NA,TRBV7-9,TRBJ2-2,NA,CASSQSQGATGELFF,TGTGCCAGCAGCCAGAGCCAGGGTGCCACCGGGGAGCTGTTTTTT
NA,TRBV28,TRBJ2-6,few,CASSSSTGSSGANVLTF,TGTGCCAGCAGTTCTTCTACAGGTTCCTCTGGGGCCAACGTCCTGACTTTC
NA,TRBV24-1,TRBJ2-3,few,CATSDRGVTDTQYF,TGTGCCACCAGTGATCGGGGTGTCACAGATACGCAGTATTTT
TRBD1,TRBV6-2/TRBV6-3,TRBJ2-7,NA,CASSYPGQGKYEQYF,TGTGCCAGCAGTTACCCCGGACAGGGGAAATACGAGCAGTACTTC
TRBD1,TRBV28,TRBJ2-7,NA,CASSSTGSSSYEQYF,TGTGCCAGCAGTTCGACAGGGAGTAGTTCCTACGAGCAGTACTTC
NA,TRBV15,TRBJ2-5,few,CATKGTEPGETQYF,TGTGCCACCAAAGGAACGGAACCGGGAGAGACCCAGTACTTC
TRBD2,TRBV7-7,TRBJ2-2,NA,CASSLMLAGAGTGELFF,TGTGCCAGCAGCTTAATGCTAGCGGGAGCCGGCACCGGGGAGCTGTTTTTT
TRBD2,TRBV12-3/TRBV12-4,TRBJ2-7,NA,CATRGETYEQYF,TGTGCCACCCGGGGGGAAACCTACGAGCAGTACTTC
NA,TRBV10-3,TRBJ2-7,many,CAISESDYEQYF,TGTGCCATCAGTGAGTCCGACTACGAGCAGTACTTC
NA,TRBV18,TRBJ2-7,few,CASSPRAASLEQYF,TGTGCCAGCTCACCCAGGGCAGCCTCTCTCGAGCAGTACTTC
NA,TRBV24-1,TRBJ2-1,NA,CATSDLSGQFF,TGTGCCACCAGTGATCTGTCGGGGCAGTTCTTC
TRBD2,TRBV6-2/TRBV6-3,TRBJ2-1,NA,CASSTTSGGSDEQFF,TGTGCCAGCAGTACGACTAGCGGGGGGTCGGATGAGCAGTTCTTC
NA,TRBV20-1,TRBJ2-5,NA,CSARKMDQETQYF,TGCAGTGCTAGGAAAATGGACCAAGAGACCCAGTACTTC
TRBD1,TRBV5-1,TRBJ1-1,NA,CASSVTGVPEAFF,TGCGCCAGCAGCGTAACAGGGGTCCCTGAAGCTTTCTTT
NA,TRBV5-1,TRBJ1-2,NA,CASSLGTDSYGYTF,TGCGCCAGCAGCTTGGGGACCGACAGCTATGGCTACACCTTC
TRBD1,TRBV28,TRBJ2-5,few,CASSFTGGQETQYF,TGTGCCAGCAGTTTTACAGGGGGACAAGAGACCCAGTACTTC
NA,TRBV20-1,TRBJ2-7,NA,CSAIVQDKNYEQYF,TGCAGTGCCATAGTTCAGGACAAAAACTACGAGCAGTACTTC